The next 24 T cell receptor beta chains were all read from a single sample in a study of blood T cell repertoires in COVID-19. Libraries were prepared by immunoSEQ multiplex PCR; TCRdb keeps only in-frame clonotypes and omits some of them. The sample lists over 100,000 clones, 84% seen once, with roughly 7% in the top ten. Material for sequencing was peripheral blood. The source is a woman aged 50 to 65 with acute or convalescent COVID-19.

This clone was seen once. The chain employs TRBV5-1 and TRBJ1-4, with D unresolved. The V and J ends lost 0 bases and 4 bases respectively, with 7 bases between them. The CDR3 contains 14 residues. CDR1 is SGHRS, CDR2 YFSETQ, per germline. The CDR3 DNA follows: TGCGCCAGCAGCTTGGGGAGGAATAATGAAAAACTGTTTTTT. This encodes CASSLGRNNEKLFF.

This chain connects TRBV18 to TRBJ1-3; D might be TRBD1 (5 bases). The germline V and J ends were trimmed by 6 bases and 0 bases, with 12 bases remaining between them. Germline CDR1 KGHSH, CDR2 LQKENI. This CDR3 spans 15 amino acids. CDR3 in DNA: TGTGCCAGCTCGTCACAGGAGTCCTCTGGAAACACCATATATTTT. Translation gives CASSSQESSGNTIYF.

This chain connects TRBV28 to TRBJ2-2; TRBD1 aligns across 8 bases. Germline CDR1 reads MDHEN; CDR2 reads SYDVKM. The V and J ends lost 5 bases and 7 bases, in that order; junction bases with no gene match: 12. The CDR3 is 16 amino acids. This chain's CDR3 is CASSHARTGLSGELFF. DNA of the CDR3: TGTGCCAGCAGTCACGCAAGGACAGGGCTGAGCGGGGAGCTGTTTTTT.

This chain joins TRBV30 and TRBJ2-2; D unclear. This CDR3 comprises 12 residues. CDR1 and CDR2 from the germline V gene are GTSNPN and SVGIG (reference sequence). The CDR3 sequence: CARDFHTGELFF. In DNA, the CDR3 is TGTGCGAGAGACTTCCACACCGGGGAGCTGTTTTTT.

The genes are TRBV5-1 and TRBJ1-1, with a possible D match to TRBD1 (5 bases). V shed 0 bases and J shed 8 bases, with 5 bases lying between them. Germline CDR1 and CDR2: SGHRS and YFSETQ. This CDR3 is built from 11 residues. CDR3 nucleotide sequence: TGCGCCAGCAGCTTGGACAGGGAAGCTTTCTTT. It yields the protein CASSLDREAFF. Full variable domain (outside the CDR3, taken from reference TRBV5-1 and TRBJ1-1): KAGVTQTPRYLIKTRGQQVTLSCSPISGHRSVSWYQQTPGQGLQFLFEYFSETQRNKGNFPGRFSGRQFSNSRSEMNVSTLELGDSALYLCASSLDREAFFGQGTRLTVV.

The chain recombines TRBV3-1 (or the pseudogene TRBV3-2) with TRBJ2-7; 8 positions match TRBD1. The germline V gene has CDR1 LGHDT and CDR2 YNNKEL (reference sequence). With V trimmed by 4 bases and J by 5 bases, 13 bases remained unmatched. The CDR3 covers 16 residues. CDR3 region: CASSPDGQGWVDEQYF. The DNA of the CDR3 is TGTGCCAGCAGCCCAGACGGACAGGGTTGGGTAGACGAGCAGTACTTC.

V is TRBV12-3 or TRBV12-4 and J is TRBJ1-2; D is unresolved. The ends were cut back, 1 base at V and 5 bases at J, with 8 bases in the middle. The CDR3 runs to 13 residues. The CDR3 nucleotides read TGTGCCAGCAGTTTAGGCATCGAGTATGGCTACACCTTC. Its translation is CASSLGIEYGYTF.

CDR3 coding DNA: TGTGCCAGCAGTCCCAACCAACAGGGGGCAGGGGGCTACACCTTC. It is translated as CASSPNQQGAGGYTF. V and J are TRBV6-5 and TRBJ1-2, with 9 bases matching TRBD1. Per the germline V gene, CDR1 is MNHEY and CDR2 is SVGAGI. The V segment lost 5 bases and the J segment 8 bases; nucleotides outside the gene matches: 12. CDR3 length equals 15 residues.

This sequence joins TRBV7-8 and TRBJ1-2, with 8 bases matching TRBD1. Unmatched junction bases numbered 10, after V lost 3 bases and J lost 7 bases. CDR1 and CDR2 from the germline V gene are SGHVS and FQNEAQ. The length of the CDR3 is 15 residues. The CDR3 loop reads CASSFSDRAAGGYTF. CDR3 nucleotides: TGTGCCAGCAGCTTTTCGGACAGGGCGGCGGGTGGCTACACCTTC.

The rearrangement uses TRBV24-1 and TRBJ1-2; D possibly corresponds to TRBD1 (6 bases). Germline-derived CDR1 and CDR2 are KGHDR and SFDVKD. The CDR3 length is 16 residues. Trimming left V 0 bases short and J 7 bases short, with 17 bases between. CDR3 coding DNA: TGTGCCACCAGTGATTTGCAAAGGCAGGGGTTTGGTGGCTACACCTTC. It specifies CATSDLQRQGFGGYTF.

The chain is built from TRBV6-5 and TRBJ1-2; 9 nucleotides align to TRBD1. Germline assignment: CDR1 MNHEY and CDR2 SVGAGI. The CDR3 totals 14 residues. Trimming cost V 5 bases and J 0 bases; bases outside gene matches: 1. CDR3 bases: TGTGCCAGCAGTCGGGACAGGGCTAACTATGGCTACACCTTC. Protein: CASSRDRANYGYTF.

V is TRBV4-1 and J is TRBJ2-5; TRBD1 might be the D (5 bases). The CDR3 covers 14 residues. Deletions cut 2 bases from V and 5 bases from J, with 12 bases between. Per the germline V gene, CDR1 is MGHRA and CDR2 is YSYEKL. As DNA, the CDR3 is TGCGCCAGCAGCCAACAGGGTTTGGGGGAGACCCAGTACTTC. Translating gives CASSQQGLGETQYF.

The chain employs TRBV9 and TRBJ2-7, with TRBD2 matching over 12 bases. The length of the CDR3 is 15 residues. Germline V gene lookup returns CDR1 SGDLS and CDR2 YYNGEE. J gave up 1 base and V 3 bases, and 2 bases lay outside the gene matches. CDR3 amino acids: CASSEGLAGSYEQYF. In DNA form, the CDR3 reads TGTGCCAGCAGCGAAGGACTAGCGGGGTCCTACGAGCAGTACTTC.

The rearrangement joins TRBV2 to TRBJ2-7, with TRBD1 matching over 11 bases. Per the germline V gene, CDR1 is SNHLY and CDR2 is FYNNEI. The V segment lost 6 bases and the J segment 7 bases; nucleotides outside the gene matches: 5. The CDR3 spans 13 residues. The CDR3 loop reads CASSGQGAGEQYF. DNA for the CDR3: TGTGCCAGCAGCGGACAGGGGGCGGGTGAGCAGTACTTC.

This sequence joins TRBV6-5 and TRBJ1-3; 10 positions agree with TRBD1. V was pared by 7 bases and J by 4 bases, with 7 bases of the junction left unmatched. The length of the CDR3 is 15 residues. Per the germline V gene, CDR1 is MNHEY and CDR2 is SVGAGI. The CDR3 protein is CASKPTGGAGNTIYF. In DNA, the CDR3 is TGTGCCAGCAAACCGACAGGGGGCGCGGGAAACACCATATATTTT.

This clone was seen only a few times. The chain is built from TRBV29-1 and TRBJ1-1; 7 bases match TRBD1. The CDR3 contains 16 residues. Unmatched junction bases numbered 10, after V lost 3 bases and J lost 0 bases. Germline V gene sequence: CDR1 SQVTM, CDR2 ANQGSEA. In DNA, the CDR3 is TGCAGCGTTGATGGGGGTCCGGGACAGATGAACACTGAAGCTTTCTTT. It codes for CSVDGGPGQMNTEAFF.

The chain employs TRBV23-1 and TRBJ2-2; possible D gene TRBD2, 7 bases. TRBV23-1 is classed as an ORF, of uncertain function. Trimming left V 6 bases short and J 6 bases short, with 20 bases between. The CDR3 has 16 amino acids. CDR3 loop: CASSPRGGRFPGELFF. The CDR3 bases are TGCGCCAGCAGCCCTAGGGGGGGGCGGTTTCCCGGGGAGCTGTTTTTT.

The CDR3 reads CASVPDSPNYGYTF. CDR3 nucleotide sequence: TGTGCTAGTGTCCCAGACAGCCCTAACTATGGCTACACCTTC. The chain recombines TRBV12-5 with TRBJ1-2; D may be TRBD1 (5 bases). The CDR3 consists of 14 residues. CDR1 and CDR2 (germline): LGHNT, FRNRAP. The V end was cut by 7 bases, the J end by 0 bases, with 12 bases between.

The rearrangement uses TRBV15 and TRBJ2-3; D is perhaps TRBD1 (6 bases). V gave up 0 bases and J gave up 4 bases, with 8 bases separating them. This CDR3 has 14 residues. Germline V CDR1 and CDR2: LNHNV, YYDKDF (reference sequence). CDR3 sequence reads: CATSRDRGSDTQYF. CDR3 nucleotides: TGTGCCACCAGCAGAGACAGGGGCTCAGATACGCAGTATTTT. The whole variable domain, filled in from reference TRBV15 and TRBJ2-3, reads DAMVIQNPRYQVTQFGKPVTLSCSQTLNHNVMYWYQQKSSQAPKLLFHYYDKDFNNEADTPDNFQSRRPNTSFCFLDIRSPGLGDTAMYLCATSRDRGSDTQYFGPGTRLTVL.

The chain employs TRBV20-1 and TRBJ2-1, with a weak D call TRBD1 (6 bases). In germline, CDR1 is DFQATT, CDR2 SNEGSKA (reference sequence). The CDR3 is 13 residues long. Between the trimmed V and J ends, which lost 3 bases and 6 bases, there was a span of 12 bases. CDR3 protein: CSASTGTTNEQFF. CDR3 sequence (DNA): TGCAGTGCTAGTACAGGGACGACCAATGAGCAGTTCTTC.

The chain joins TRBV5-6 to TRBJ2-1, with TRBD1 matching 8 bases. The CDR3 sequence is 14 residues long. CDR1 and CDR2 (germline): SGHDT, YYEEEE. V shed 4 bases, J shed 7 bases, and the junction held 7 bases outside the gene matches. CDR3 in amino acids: CASSPGGMGNEQFF. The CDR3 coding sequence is TGTGCCAGCAGCCCAGGGGGCATGGGTAATGAGCAGTTCTTC.

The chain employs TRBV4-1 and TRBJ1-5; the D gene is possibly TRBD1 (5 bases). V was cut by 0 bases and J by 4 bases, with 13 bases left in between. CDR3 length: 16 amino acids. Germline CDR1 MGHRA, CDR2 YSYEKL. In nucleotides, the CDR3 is TGCGCCAGCAGCCAAGATGAAGGCAGGGTAAATCAGCCCCAGCATTTT. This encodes CASSQDEGRVNQPQHF.

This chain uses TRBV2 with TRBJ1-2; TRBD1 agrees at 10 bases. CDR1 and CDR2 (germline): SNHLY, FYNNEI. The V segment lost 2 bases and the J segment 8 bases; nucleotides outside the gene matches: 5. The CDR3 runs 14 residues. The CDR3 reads CASSEMTGGWGYTF. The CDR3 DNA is TGTGCCAGCAGTGAAATGACAGGGGGCTGGGGCTACACCTTC.

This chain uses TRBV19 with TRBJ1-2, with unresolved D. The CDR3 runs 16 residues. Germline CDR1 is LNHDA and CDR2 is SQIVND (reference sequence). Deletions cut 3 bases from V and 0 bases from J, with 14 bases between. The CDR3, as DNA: TGTGCCAGTAGTATTTGGCCCCGAACCACTAACTATGGCTACACCTTC. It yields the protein CASSIWPRTTNYGYTF.